The rows below give T cell receptor beta chains drawn from one sample of a study of CD8 T cells in ankylosing spondylitis. Using its own MiXCR run on the 5' RACE reads, TCRdb lists one record per CDR3 protein. Seen here are 450,000 to 550,000 distinct CDR3 sequences, approximately 5.3% observed once, and the top ten hold approximately 4%. Material for sequencing was blood, either unsorted or a sorted T cell fraction (not recorded which). All receptors derive from a male donor with ankylosing spondylitis. CDR3s include the opening cysteine and the closing phenylalanine or tryptophan. The D gene is left open where the match is weak. The size entry is marked missing in some rows and otherwise reads once, few, many or a size class.

V gene	clone size	D gene	J gene	CDR3 protein	CDR3 DNA
TRBV12-3/TRBV12-4	many	.	TRBJ1-4	CASSVKGTNEKLFF	TGTGCCAGCAGTGTCAAGGGGACTAATGAAAAACTGTTTTTT
TRBV6-5	many	.	TRBJ1-4	CASSYKWFRATNEKLFF	TGTGCCAGCAGTTACAAATGGTTCCGTGCAACTAATGAAAAACTGTTTTTT
TRBV7-2	many	.	TRBJ1-6	CASSSYNSPLHF	TGTGCCAGCAGCTCCTATAATTCACCCCTCCACTTT
TRBV5-1	many	.	TRBJ2-1	CASRHEPNEQFF	TGCGCCAGCCGCCATGAACCCAATGAGCAGTTCTTC
TRBV25-1	many	.	TRBJ2-6	CASSDRHPGANVLTF	TGTGCCAGCAGTGACCGTCATCCTGGGGCCAACGTCCTGACTTTC
TRBV4-2	many	TRBD2	TRBJ2-1	CASSQDRERGGLNEQFF	TGTGCCAGCAGCCAAGATCGGGAGCGGGGGGGCCTAAATGAGCAGTTCTTC
TRBV4-3	many	TRBD2	TRBJ2-5	CASSQERGGQETQYF	TGCGCCAGCAGCCAAGAGCGGGGGGGCCAAGAGACCCAGTACTTC
TRBV7-7	.	.	TRBJ1-1	CASSLNVDTEAFF	TGTGCTAGCAGCTTAAATGTCGACACTGAAGCTTTCTTT
TRBV7-2	many	.	TRBJ1-1	CASSGMGQWGTEAFF	TGTGCCAGCAGCGGAATGGGACAATGGGGCACTGAAGCTTTCTTT
TRBV20-1	many	.	TRBJ2-5	CSARPWEAETQYF	TGCAGTGCTAGACCCTGGGAAGCGGAGACCCAGTACTTC
TRBV12-3/TRBV12-4	many	.	TRBJ2-7	CASSLALGEQYF	TGTGCCAGCAGTTTAGCGCTAGGCGAGCAGTACTTC
TRBV6-5	many	.	TRBJ2-2	CASSYLMGELFF	TGTGCCAGCAGTTACTTGATGGGGGAGCTGTTTTTT
TRBV24-1	many	TRBD1	TRBJ1-1	CATSDFNRGKTEAFF	TGTGCCACCAGTGATTTTAACAGGGGAAAGACTGAAGCTTTCTTT
TRBV15	.	TRBD2	TRBJ2-5	CAMSPGLAGRTQYF	TGTGCCATGAGCCCGGGGCTAGCGGGTAGGACCCAGTACTTC
TRBV9	many	TRBD2	TRBJ2-7	CASSESGSSYEQYF	TGTGCCAGCTCTGAAAGCGGGAGCTCCTACGAGCAGTACTTC
TRBV7-7	.	.	TRBJ2-5	CASSTERGSWETQYF	TGTGCTAGCAGCACCGAAAGGGGGAGTTGGGAGACCCAGTACTTC
TRBV28	many	.	TRBJ2-7	CASSRRGPSYEQYF	TGTGCCAGCAGTCGACGCGGACCGAGCTACGAGCAGTACTTC
TRBV20-1	many	TRBD2	TRBJ2-7	CSAETVVLTGSGSAYEQYF	TGCAGTGCTGAGACCGTAGTCCTTACGGGTAGCGGGAGTGCCTACGAGCAGTACTTC
TRBV7-3	many	TRBD1	TRBJ1-1	CASSLNPGGSEAFF	TGTGCCAGCAGCTTAAACCCAGGGGGGTCTGAAGCTTTCTTT
TRBV24-1	many	.	TRBJ1-5	CATSGRDQPQHF	TGTGCCACCAGTGGTCGGGACCAGCCCCAGCATTTT
TRBV7-8	.	TRBD2	TRBJ2-3	CASSPPRGLDTQYF	TGTGCCAGCAGCCCCCCGCGGGGGTTGGATACGCAGTATTTT
TRBV5-1	.	.	TRBJ1-6	CASSLEIGSPLHF	TGCGCCAGCAGCTTGGAGATTGGGTCACCCCTCCACTTT
TRBV20-1	many	.	TRBJ2-1	CSASEWGPGYNEQFF	TGCAGTGCTTCCGAATGGGGGCCGGGGTACAATGAGCAGTTCTTC
TRBV6-4	many	TRBD1	TRBJ2-2	CASSAFNRGQSTGELFF	TGTGCCAGCAGTGCCTTTAACAGGGGGCAGAGCACCGGGGAGCTGTTTTTT
TRBV6-2/TRBV6-3	few	.	TRBJ1-6	CASRPPGGPPLHF	TGTGCCAGCAGGCCTCCCGGGGGGCCACCCCTCCACTTT
TRBV15	.	.	TRBJ2-7	CATSSLDLWVEQYF	TGTGCCACCAGCAGTCTCGACCTCTGGGTCGAGCAGTACTTC
TRBV11-2	many	TRBD1	TRBJ1-1	CASSSDRVAFF	TGTGCCAGCAGCTCCGACAGGGTTGCTTTCTTT
TRBV14	many	TRBD1	TRBJ2-7	CASSQEGDRGIDEQYF	TGTGCCAGCAGCCAAGAGGGGGACAGGGGGATCGACGAGCAGTACTTC
TRBV7-9	many	.	TRBJ2-1	CASSLGLATEFYNEQFF	TGTGCCAGCAGCTTAGGGTTGGCAACAGAGTTCTACAATGAGCAGTTCTTC
TRBV7-8	many	.	TRBJ1-1	CASSLADIAGSEAFF	TGTGCCAGCAGCTTAGCGGACATCGCGGGGTCGGAAGCTTTCTTT
TRBV4-1	many	.	TRBJ1-3	CASSQAWSQGGNTIYF	TGCGCCAGCAGCCAAGCCTGGAGCCAGGGGGGAAACACCATATATTTT
TRBV5-5	.	.	TRBJ1-3	CASSLAGYPGNTIYF	TGTGCCAGCAGCTTGGCGGGGTATCCTGGAAACACCATATATTTT
TRBV7-9	many	TRBD2	TRBJ2-7	CASSLGASGSYEQYF	TGTGCCAGCAGCCTAGGGGCTAGCGGGAGCTACGAGCAGTACTTC
TRBV10-3	many	TRBD1	TRBJ2-4	CAISEGQGVNIQYF	TGTGCCATCAGTGAAGGTCAGGGGGTAAACATTCAGTACTTC
TRBV20-1	many	.	TRBJ1-1	CSAVSPVRGITEAFF	TGCAGTGCCGTCTCCCCTGTGCGGGGGATTACTGAAGCTTTCTTT
TRBV4-2	many	.	TRBJ1-2	CASSPRQTVAYGYTF	TGTGCCAGCAGCCCTCGACAGACGGTTGCTTATGGCTACACCTTC
TRBV12-3/TRBV12-4	many	.	TRBJ1-1	CASSRQSLNTEAFF	TGTGCCAGCAGCCGACAATCTTTGAACACTGAAGCTTTCTTT
TRBV29-1	.	.	TRBJ2-1	CSVEPTLRGARFF	TGCAGCGTTGAACCCACCCTGAGGGGAGCGCGGTTCTTC
TRBV5-1	many	.	TRBJ1-2	CASSGTLGRANYGYTF	TGCGCCAGCAGCGGGACCTTGGGGAGGGCTAACTATGGCTACACCTTC
TRBV20-1	many	.	TRBJ2-7	CSATREDYEQYF	TGCAGTGCTACCAGGGAGGACTACGAGCAGTACTTC
TRBV10-3	many	.	TRBJ2-3	CAISESRRAQYF	TGTGCCATCAGTGAGTCTCGCCGGGCGCAGTATTTT
TRBV5-1	many	TRBD1	TRBJ2-7	CASSLRTGTYEQYF	TGCGCCAGCAGCTTACGGACAGGGACGTACGAGCAGTACTTC
TRBV5-1	few	TRBD2	TRBJ2-5	CASSLAGGREETQYF	TGCGCCAGCAGCTTGGCCGGCGGGAGGGAAGAGACCCAGTACTTC
TRBV20-1	many	.	TRBJ2-3	CSARVWTSTDTQYF	TGCAGTGCTAGAGTGTGGACTAGCACAGATACGCAGTATTTT
TRBV24-1	many	.	TRBJ1-2	CATSDSGQYPNYGYTF	TGTGCCACCAGTGATTCCGGACAGTATCCTAACTATGGCTACACCTTC